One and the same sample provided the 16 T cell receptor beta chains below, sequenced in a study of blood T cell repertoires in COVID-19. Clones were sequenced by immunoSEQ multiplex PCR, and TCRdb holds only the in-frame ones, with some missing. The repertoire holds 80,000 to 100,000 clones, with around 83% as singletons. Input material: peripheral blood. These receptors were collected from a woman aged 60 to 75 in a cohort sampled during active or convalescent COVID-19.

The CDR3 here is CASSPPGVNTEAFF. CDR3 nucleotides: TGTGCCAGCAGCCCCCCGGGGGTAAACACTGAAGCTTTCTTT. This chain uses TRBV3-1 (or the pseudogene TRBV3-2) with TRBJ1-1; D possibly corresponds to TRBD1 (5 bases). Germline values: CDR1 LGHDT, CDR2 YNNKEL (reference sequence). The CDR3 has 14 residues. V was cut by 4 bases and J by 2 bases, with 11 bases left in between.

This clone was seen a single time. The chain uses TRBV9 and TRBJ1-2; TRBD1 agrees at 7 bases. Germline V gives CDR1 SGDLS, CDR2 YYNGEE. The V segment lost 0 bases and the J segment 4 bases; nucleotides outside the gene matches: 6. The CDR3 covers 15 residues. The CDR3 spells CASSVAQGRGYGYTF. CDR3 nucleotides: TGTGCCAGCAGCGTAGCACAGGGGAGAGGCTATGGCTACACCTTC.

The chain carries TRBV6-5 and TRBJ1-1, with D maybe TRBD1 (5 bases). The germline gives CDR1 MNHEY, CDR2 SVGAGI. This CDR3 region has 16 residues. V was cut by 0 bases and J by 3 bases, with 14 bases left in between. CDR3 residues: CASSYSPMWGDTEAFF. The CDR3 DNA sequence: TGTGCCAGCAGTTACTCGCCAATGTGGGGGGACACTGAAGCTTTCTTT.

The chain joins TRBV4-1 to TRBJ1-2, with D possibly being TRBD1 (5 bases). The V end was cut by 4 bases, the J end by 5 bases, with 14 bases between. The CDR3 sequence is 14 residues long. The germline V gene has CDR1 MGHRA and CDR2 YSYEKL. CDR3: CASSPTGGGYGYTF. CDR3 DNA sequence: TGCGCCAGCAGCCCTACGGGCGGGGGATATGGCTACACCTTC.

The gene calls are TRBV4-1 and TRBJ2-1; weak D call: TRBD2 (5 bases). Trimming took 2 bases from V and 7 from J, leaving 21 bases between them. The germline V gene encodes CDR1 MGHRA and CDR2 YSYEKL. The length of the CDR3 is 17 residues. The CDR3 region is CASSQSNKEAPRNEQFF. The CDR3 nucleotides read TGCGCCAGCAGCCAATCTAATAAGGAGGCCCCCCGGAATGAGCAGTTCTTC.

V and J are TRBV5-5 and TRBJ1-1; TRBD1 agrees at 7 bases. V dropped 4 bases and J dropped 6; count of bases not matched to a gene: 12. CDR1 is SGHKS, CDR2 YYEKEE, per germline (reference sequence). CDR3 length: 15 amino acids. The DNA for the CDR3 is TGTGCCAGCAGCCCGAGACAGGGAAGGGTTCCTGAAGCTTTCTTT. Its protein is CASSPRQGRVPEAFF.

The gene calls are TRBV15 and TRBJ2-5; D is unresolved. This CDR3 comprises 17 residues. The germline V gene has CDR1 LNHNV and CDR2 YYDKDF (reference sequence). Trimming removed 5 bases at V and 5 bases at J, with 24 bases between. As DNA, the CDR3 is TGTGCCACCAGCGACGGTCGATTCCAGGCGTCCCGTGAGACCCAGTACTTC. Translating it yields CATSDGRFQASRETQYF.

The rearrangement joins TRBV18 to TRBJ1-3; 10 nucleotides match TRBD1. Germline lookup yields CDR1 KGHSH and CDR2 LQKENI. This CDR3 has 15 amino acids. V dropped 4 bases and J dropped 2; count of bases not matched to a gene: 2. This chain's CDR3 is CASSLGTGAGNTIYF. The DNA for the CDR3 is TGTGCCAGCTCACTTGGGACAGGGGCTGGAAACACCATATATTTT.

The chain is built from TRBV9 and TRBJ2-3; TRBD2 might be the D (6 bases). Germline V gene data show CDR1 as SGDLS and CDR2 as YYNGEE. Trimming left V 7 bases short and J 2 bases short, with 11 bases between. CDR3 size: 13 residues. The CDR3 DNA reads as TGTGCCAGCCGGGGGATCTCCACAGATACGCAGTATTTT. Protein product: CASRGISTDTQYF.

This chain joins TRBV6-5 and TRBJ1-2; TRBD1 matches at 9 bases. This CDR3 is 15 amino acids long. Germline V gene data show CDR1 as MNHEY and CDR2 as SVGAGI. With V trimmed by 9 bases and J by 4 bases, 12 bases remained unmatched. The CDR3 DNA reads TGTGCCAGGGGAGTTGGGGGACAGGGACTCTATGGCTACACCTTC. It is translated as CARGVGGQGLYGYTF.

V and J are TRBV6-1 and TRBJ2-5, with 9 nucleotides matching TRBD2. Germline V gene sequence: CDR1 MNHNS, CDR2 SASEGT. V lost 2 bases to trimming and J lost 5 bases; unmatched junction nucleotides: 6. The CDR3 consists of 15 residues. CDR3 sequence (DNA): TGTGCCAGCAGTGAAAGCGGGGGGCGCCAGGAGACCCAGTACTTC. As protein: CASSESGGRQETQYF.

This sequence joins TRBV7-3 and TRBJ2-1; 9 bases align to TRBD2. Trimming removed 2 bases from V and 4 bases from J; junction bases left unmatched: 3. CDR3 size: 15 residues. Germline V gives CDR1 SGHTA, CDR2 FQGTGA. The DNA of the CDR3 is TGTGCCAGCAGCTTAGCGGGGGGGCAGTACAATGAGCAGTTCTTC. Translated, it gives CASSLAGGQYNEQFF.

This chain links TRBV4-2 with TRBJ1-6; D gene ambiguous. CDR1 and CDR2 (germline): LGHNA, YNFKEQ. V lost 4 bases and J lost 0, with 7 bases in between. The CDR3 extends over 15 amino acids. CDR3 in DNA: TGTGCCAGCAGCCCCATTAGCTCCTATAATTCACCCCTCCACTTT. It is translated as CASSPISSYNSPLHF.

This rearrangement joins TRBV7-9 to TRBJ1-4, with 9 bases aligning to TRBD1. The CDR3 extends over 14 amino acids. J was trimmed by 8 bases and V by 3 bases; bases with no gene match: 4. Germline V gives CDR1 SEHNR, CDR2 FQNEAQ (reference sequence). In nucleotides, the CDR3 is TGTGCCAGCAGCTTGGGACAGGGAGGGGAAAAACTGTTTTTT. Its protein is CASSLGQGGEKLFF.

CDR3 nucleotides: TGTGCCAGCAGCTTATATCTCAGATTAAACTATGGCTACACCTTC. Translation: CASSLYLRLNYGYTF. This chain joins TRBV5-6 and TRBJ1-2; D gene uncertain. V lost 2 bases and J 2 bases, leaving 13 bases between the germline ends. The CDR3 has 15 residues. Germline V gene lookup returns CDR1 SGHDT and CDR2 YYEEEE.

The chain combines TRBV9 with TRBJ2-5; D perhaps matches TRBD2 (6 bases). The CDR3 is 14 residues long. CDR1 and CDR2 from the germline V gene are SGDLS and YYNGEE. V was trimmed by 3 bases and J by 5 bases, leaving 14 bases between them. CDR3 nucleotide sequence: TGTGCCAGCAGCGCGGGACTCTCTGGGGAGACCCAGTACTTC. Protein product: CASSAGLSGETQYF. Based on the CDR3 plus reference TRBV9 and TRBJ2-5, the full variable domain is DSGVTQTPKHLITATGQRVTLRCSPRSGDLSVYWYQQSLDQGLQFLIQYYNGEERAKGNILERFSAQQFPDLHSELNLSSLELGDSALYFCASSAGLSGETQYFGPGTRLLVL.